This TCR beta chain appears in the sequencing data of a study of OX40 agonist ivuxolimab in advanced cancers. Across the study: A diagnosis of hepatocellular carcinoma, melanoma, renal cell or head and neck cancer was present in dose-escalation patients.

Sequencing was performed with immunoSEQ multiplex PCR; in TCRdb, only in-frame clones are kept and a portion is missing. This table holds 73,000 or so clones, around 80% found once. At baseline, cycle 4 day 1, and cycle 7 day 1, blood was sampled. Study-wide points: Partial responders receiving 0.1-3.0 mg/kg showed among the lowest clonal expansion.

This clone was observed many times. The antigen remains unidentified. This sequence originates from an adult with an advanced solid tumor such as melanoma, head and neck, liver or kidney cancer. Sequenced here: CD4+ or CD8+ T cells sorted from blood, sampled in a trial of the OX40 agonist ivuxolimab.

For the CDR3, the DNA is TGTGCCAGCAGCCAAGATTGGGGGGGCTACACCTTC. Amino acid sequence: CASSQDWGGYTF. The genes are TRBV14 and TRBJ1-2, with D possibly matching TRBD1 (5 bases). This CDR3 contains 12 residues. CDR1 and CDR2 (germline): SGHDN, FVKESK. Trimming took off 0 bases at V and 8 bases at J, with 7 bases between the two ends.